Presented here are 9 T cell receptor beta chains from one specimen sequenced in a study of T cells in Graves' hyperthyroidism and ophthalmopathy (dated by TCRdb to between 2018 and 2021). Library method: multiplex PCR. The listed sequencing device is Illumina HiSeq 2000. TCR beta CDR3 regions were amplified from RNA transcripts. A first-round RT-PCR of the TCR CDR3 used the HTBI primer set with the Qiagen OneStep RT-PCR kit. TCRdb trimmed public reads at Q25 via fastp, called clones via MiXCR and kept in-frame beta chains. All rows with the same CDR3 protein become a single entry with the most common DNA and genes. The sample has 700,000 or so distinct CDR3 sequences on record, about 14% of them singletons. The ten top clones hold around 13% of the sample. The sample was blood. Source of these receptors: a woman in her forties or fifties with Graves' ophthalmopathy.

This clonotype was counted ten times or more. This sequence joins TRBV6-1 and TRBJ2-7, with D possibly matching TRBD1 (5 bases). CDR1 and CDR2 (germline): MNHNS, SASEGT. CDR3 length: 13 amino acids. Trimming cost V 7 bases and J 2 bases, with 12 bases left between them. CDR3 protein: CASTSGIPYEQYF. The CDR3 DNA follows: TGTGCCAGCACGTCAGGGATCCCCTACGAGCAGTACTTC.

The chain employs TRBV30 and TRBJ2-3; 11 bases map to TRBD2. CDR3 length equals 16 residues. In germline, CDR1 is GTSNPN, CDR2 SVGIG (reference sequence). V was clipped by 0 bases and J by 2 bases; unmatched bases: 4. The DNA of the CDR3 is TGTGCCTGGAGTGTCGGGACTAGCGGTCCCACAGATACGCAGTATTTT. Residues: CAWSVGTSGPTDTQYF.

The chain joins TRBV27 to TRBJ2-5; no clear D. Trimming shortened V by 5 bases and J by 4 bases, and 11 bases separated the two germline ends. The CDR3 length is 13 residues. CDR1 and CDR2 (germline): MNHEY, SMNVEV (reference sequence). The CDR3 bases are TGTGCCAGCAGTCCAAAACCCCCAGAGACCCAGTACTTC. Translating gives CASSPKPPETQYF.

This clonotype came up many times. This chain uses TRBV15 with TRBJ2-2, with D unclear. From germline, CDR1 is LNHNV and CDR2 YYDKDF (reference sequence). The CDR3 contains 15 residues. V was pared by 9 bases and J by 0 bases, with 14 bases between. CDR3 in DNA: TGTGCCACGGGCAGGTTAGGTTCGAACACCGGGGAGCTGTTTTTT. It specifies CATGRLGSNTGELFF.

The table lists this clonotype with many counts. The CDR3 region has the DNA TGTGCCAGCAGCTTAACTAGTAGCTACGAGCAGTACTTC. Protein: CASSLTSSYEQYF. This rearrangement joins TRBV7-2 to TRBJ2-7; tentative D call: TRBD2 (5 bases). Germline V lookup: CDR1 SGHTA, CDR2 FQGNSA. V lost 2 bases and J lost 3, with 8 bases in between. The CDR3 length is 13 residues.

CDR3 in amino acids: CASSLVQLDEQFF. The CDR3 DNA is TGTGCCAGCAGCTTGGTCCAGCTCGATGAGCAGTTCTTC. The chain joins TRBV5-6 to TRBJ2-1; no definite D call. V dropped 0 bases and J dropped 8 bases, with 9 bases sitting between them. The CDR3 covers 13 residues. Germline assignment: CDR1 SGHDT and CDR2 YYEEEE.

The V and J genes are TRBV11-2 and TRBJ2-7; D is unresolved. Germline assignment: CDR1 SGHAT and CDR2 FQNNGV. This CDR3 spans 17 amino acids. Deletions cut 2 bases from V and 2 bases from J, with 19 bases between. CDR3 DNA sequence: TGTGCCAGCAGCTTATTACTGTCTGAGGCAGCACCCTACGAGCAGTACTTC. Protein product: CASSLLLSEAAPYEQYF. The whole variable domain, filled in from reference TRBV11-2 and TRBJ2-7, reads EAGVAQSPRYKIIEKRQSVAFWCNPISGHATLYWYQQILGQGPKLLIQFQNNGVVDDSQLPKDRFSAERLKGVDSTLKIQPAKLEDSAVYLCASSLLLSEAAPYEQYFGPGTRLTVT.

The sample holds many counts of this clonotype. The genes are TRBV29-1 and TRBJ2-1; perhaps TRBD1 as D (5 bases). CDR3 size: 14 residues. Trimming left V 5 bases short and J 8 bases short, with 19 bases between. CDR1 is SQVTM and CDR2 is ANQGSEA in the germline V gene. This chain's CDR3 is CSVRQPRLNDEQFF. The CDR3 bases are TGCAGCGTTAGACAGCCTCGGCTGAACGATGAGCAGTTCTTC.

The CDR3 DNA reads TGTGCCAGTAGCCTACTAGCGGGAGAAGGGTCCTACGAGCAGTACTTC. Encoded protein: CASSLLAGEGSYEQYF. This chain joins TRBV19 and TRBJ2-7, with 11 bases identical to TRBD2. Germline lookup yields CDR1 LNHDA and CDR2 SQIVND (reference sequence). V gave up 6 bases and J gave up 1 base; unmatched junction bases: 8. The CDR3 loop spans 16 amino acids.